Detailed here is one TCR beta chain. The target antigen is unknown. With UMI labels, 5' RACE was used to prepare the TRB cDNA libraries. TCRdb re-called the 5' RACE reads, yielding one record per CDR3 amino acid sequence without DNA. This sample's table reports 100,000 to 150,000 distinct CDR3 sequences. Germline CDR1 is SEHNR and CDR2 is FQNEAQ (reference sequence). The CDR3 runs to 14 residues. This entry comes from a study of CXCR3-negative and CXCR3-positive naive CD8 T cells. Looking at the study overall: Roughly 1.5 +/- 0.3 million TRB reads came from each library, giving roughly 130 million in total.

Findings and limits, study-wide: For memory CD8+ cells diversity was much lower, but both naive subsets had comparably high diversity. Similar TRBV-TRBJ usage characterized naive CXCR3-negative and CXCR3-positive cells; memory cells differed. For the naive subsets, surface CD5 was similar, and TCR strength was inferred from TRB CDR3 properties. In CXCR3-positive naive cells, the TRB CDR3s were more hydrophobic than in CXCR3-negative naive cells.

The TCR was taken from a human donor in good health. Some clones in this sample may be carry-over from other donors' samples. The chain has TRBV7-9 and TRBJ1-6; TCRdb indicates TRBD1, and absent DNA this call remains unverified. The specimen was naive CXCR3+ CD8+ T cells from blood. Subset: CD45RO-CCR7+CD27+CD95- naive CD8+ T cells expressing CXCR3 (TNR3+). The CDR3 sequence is CASSRTGYNSPLHF.